These T cell receptor beta chains were read from a single sample in a study of T cell changes during pregnancy in multiple sclerosis. Measured with immunoSEQ multiplex PCR; TCRdb has only the in-frame clones, and not every one. The sample has about 68,000 clones, more than 85% seen once; the top ten hold over 2%. The specimen comprised peripheral blood, sampled in the first trimester of pregnancy. The receptors derive from a female donor with multiple sclerosis, enrolled in a pregnancy study. Each CDR3 is given without its conserved first and last residue.

v_gene	j_gene	CDR3aa
TRBV10-3	TRBJ1-5	AISESGRGSNQPQH
TRBV5-4	TRBJ2-5	ASSSPRVGGETQY
TRBV5-6	TRBJ2-3	AASVQGRDTQY
TRBV7-2	TRBJ2-7	ASSVTGGVYEQY
TRBV6-6	TRBJ1-2	ASSYHPRTVGYT
TRBV2	TRBJ1-1	ASCTTGGSTEAF
TRBV19	TRBJ2-7	ASSMGDRRTTLGEQY
TRBV19	TRBJ2-3	ASRDRGTDTQY
TRBV2	TRBJ2-2	ASGSEQAGGGWTGELF
TRBV28	TRBJ2-2	ASSPARGDTGELF
TRBV11-2	TRBJ2-2	ASSYPGSTGELF
TRBV12-2	TRBJ2-5	ASRLARTSGKIQETQY
TRBV7-6	TRBJ2-2	ASSSTRSGELF
TRBV5-1	TRBJ1-4	ASSLQGQTNEKLF
TRBV7-8	TRBJ1-1	ASSLQGGDTEAF
TRBV29-1	TRBJ1-1	SADRVSTEAF
TRBV30	TRBJ1-2	AWSVSLGRGHLGYT
TRBV29-1	TRBJ1-1	VTQEGNTEAF
TRBV7-2	TRBJ1-1	ASSPREQPNTEAF
TRBV4-2	TRBJ2-1	ASSQEGGGSYNEQF
TRBV6-5	TRBJ2-7	ASSYDSVSYEQY
TRBV27	TRBJ2-7	ASSRSRQSSYEQY
TRBV6-6	TRBJ2-3	ASSYAGDRVTQY
TRBV27	TRBJ2-7	ASSLRLAGNYEQY
TRBV9	TRBJ1-5	ASSVGTGLNQPQH
TRBV7-3	TRBJ1-2	ASSLAYSPWGYT
TRBV9	TRBJ1-1	ASSPRQGAMGTEAF
TRBV5-1	TRBJ2-1	ASSPGDSLYNEQF
TRBV28	TRBJ1-2	ASSLRGGRGYT
TRBV29-1	TRBJ2-1	SVLSGYGTSGYSYNEQF
TRBV29-1	TRBJ2-1	SVLSGGAGEQF
TRBV4-1	TRBJ2-7	ASSPGTALGYEQY
TRBV6-5	TRBJ2-2	ASSARTGVTGELF
TRBV4-2	TRBJ2-7	ASSPDRDYEQY
TRBV6-1	TRBJ1-4	ASSEADRGGKLF
TRBV7-2	TRBJ2-7	ASSFAGDIGTYEQY
TRBV18	TRBJ2-5	ASSPPRTGGVETQY
TRBV29-1	TRBJ1-2	SVEQGSYGYT
TRBV9	TRBJ2-7	ASSVELAGALGEQY
TRBV19	TRBJ2-3	ASRRARGVTDTQY
TRBV19	TRBJ2-1	ASSPSGSSYNEQF
TRBV27	TRBJ1-2	ASSLSGALYGYT
TRBV10-2	TRBJ1-5	ASARDRGPQPQH
TRBV6-1	TRBJ1-4	ASSEKGTGRQF
TRBV14	TRBJ2-2	ASSRGQGWTGELF